These T cell receptor beta chains were read from a single sample in a study of T-cell memory formation after mild COVID-19. One entry per CDR3 protein, called by TCRdb with MiXCR from the 5' RACE reads. The data show 270,000 or so distinct CDR3 sequences, about a sixth seen once. The specimen was PBMCs or a T cell subset sorted from them (not recorded which). The receptor source for this set is a man aged 18 to 30 who had mild COVID-19 (a few samples of this study predate the infection). Cell type and time point are not known. Each CDR3 is given with its conserved first and last residue. The D gene is left open where the match is weak. Size is omitted from some rows. Given values are once, few, many or a class for expanded clones.

V: TRBV4-1; size: .; D: TRBD1; J: TRBJ2-7; CDR3: CASSLGTGGAEQYF; DNA: TGCGCCAGCAGCCTTGGGACAGGGGGCGCCGAGCAGTACTTC
V: TRBV7-2; size: few; D: TRBD2; J: TRBJ2-5; CDR3: CASSFAGGYQETQYF; DNA: TGTGCCAGCAGCTTTGCGGGGGGGTACCAAGAGACCCAGTACTTC
V: TRBV20-1; size: few; D: .; J: TRBJ2-5; CDR3: CSARDSGEMAETQYF; DNA: TGCAGTGCTAGAGATTCGGGGGAGATGGCAGAGACCCAGTACTTC
V: TRBV6-6; size: few; D: .; J: TRBJ2-7; CDR3: CASSYVPGLSSYEQYF; DNA: TGTGCCAGCAGTTATGTCCCCGGGCTGTCTTCCTACGAGCAGTACTTC
V: TRBV12-3/TRBV12-4; size: .; D: .; J: TRBJ2-3; CDR3: CASSWGTDTQYF; DNA: TGTGCCAGCAGTTGGGGCACAGATACGCAGTATTTT
V: TRBV5-6; size: .; D: .; J: TRBJ1-3; CDR3: CASSLYGSSGNTIYF; DNA: TGTGCCAGCAGCTTGTACGGAAGCTCTGGAAACACCATATATTTT
V: TRBV4-3; size: .; D: .; J: TRBJ1-6; CDR3: CASSQDSPVGQSSYNSPLHF; DNA: TGCGCCAGCAGCCAAGATAGCCCCGTTGGACAGAGCTCCTATAATTCACCCCTCCACTTT
V: TRBV19; size: .; D: .; J: TRBJ2-5; CDR3: CASSIHGDQETQYF; DNA: TGTGCCAGTAGTATTCACGGAGACCAAGAGACCCAGTACTTC
V: TRBV19; size: .; D: .; J: TRBJ2-1; CDR3: CASSPRTGISYNEQFF; DNA: TGTGCCAGTAGTCCCAGAACCGGGATCTCCTACAATGAGCAGTTCTTC
V: TRBV6-4; size: .; D: TRBD2; J: TRBJ2-1; CDR3: CASSDRLAGGVEQFF; DNA: TGTGCCAGCAGTGACCGACTAGCGGGGGGTGTTGAGCAGTTCTTC
V: TRBV5-4; size: few; D: TRBD1; J: TRBJ1-4; CDR3: CASSPSRDRGEKLFF; DNA: TGTGCCAGCAGCCCGAGCCGGGACAGGGGCGAAAAACTGTTTTTT
V: TRBV5-6; size: few; D: .; J: TRBJ1-2; CDR3: CASSLLRRDYGYTF; DNA: TGTGCCAGCAGCTTGCTCCGGCGCGATTATGGCTACACCTTC
V: TRBV7-9; size: few; D: .; J: TRBJ1-1; CDR3: CASRRDWGTEAFF; DNA: TGTGCCAGCAGACGAGACTGGGGCACTGAAGCTTTCTTT
V: TRBV7-9; size: .; D: .; J: TRBJ1-4; CDR3: CASSSDDRREKLFF; DNA: TGTGCCAGCAGCTCTGATGACAGGCGTGAAAAACTGTTTTTT
V: TRBV5-1; size: few; D: .; J: TRBJ1-4; CDR3: CASSLEWENNEKLFF; DNA: TGCGCCAGCAGCTTGGAGTGGGAGAATAATGAAAAACTGTTTTTT
V: TRBV7-2; size: .; D: TRBD1; J: TRBJ1-4; CDR3: CASSPTGVQNEKLFF; DNA: TGTGCCAGCAGCCCTACAGGGGTCCAAAATGAAAAACTGTTTTTT
V: TRBV7-2; size: few; D: .; J: TRBJ2-1; CDR3: CASRDRGSRFSYNEQFF; DNA: TGTGCCAGCAGGGATCGGGGCAGTAGATTCTCCTACAATGAGCAGTTCTTC
V: TRBV6-2/TRBV6-3; size: many; D: .; J: TRBJ2-1; CDR3: CASSSGAGQFF; DNA: TGTGCCAGCAGTTCGGGGGCAGGGCAGTTCTTC
V: TRBV7-8; size: many; D: TRBD1; J: TRBJ2-4; CDR3: CASSLQGAENIQYF; DNA: TGTGCCAGCAGCTTACAGGGGGCCGAAAACATTCAGTACTTC
V: TRBV4-1; size: few; D: TRBD2; J: TRBJ2-5; CDR3: CASSLGERGRETQYF; DNA: TGCGCCAGCAGCCTAGGGGAGCGGGGGCGGGAGACCCAGTACTTC
V: TRBV14; size: many; D: .; J: TRBJ1-4; CDR3: CASSQQGLNEKLFF; DNA: TGTGCCAGCAGCCAACAGGGACTTAATGAAAAACTGTTTTTT